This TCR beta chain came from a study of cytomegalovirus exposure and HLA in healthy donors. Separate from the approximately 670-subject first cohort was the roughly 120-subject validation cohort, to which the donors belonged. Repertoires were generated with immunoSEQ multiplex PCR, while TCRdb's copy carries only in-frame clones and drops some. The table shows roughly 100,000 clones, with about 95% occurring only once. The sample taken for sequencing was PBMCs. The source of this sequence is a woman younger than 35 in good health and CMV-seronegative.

CDR3 DNA: TGTGCCAGCAACAGGGGCTTAACAGATACGCAGTATTTT. This translates into CASNRGLTDTQYF. V gene TRBV6-6 combines with J gene TRBJ2-3, with 7 bases matching TRBD1. The germline gives CDR1 MNHNY, CDR2 SVGAGI (reference sequence). With V trimmed by 7 bases and J by 3 bases, 4 bases remained unmatched. The CDR3 totals 13 residues.